Shown below are 20 T cell receptor beta chains from a single sample sequenced in a study of cytomegalovirus exposure and HLA in healthy donors (TCRdb year 2017). The library was obtained by the immunoSEQ multiplex PCR assay. For the multiplex PCR, a mixture combining 60 forward primers for TCR Vbeta segments and 13 reverse primers for TCR Jbeta segments was used. TCRdb took this table from immuneACCESS and kept in-frame rearrangements with V and J called. Such tables lack part of the clones; where checked against another copy, unresolved V genes explain under half of the gap, and the rest is unexplained. The sample contains around 150,000 clones, roughly 79% of them found a single time. The ten largest account for 2.5% to 3% of the sample. Sequencing used PBMCs. The source is a male donor in good health and CMV-seronegative.

The chain links TRBV5-1 to TRBJ2-7; 7 bases fit TRBD1. The CDR3 sequence is 12 residues long. The junction had 4 bases not matched to a gene; V was cut back by 4 bases and J by 6 bases. Germline-derived CDR1 and CDR2 are SGHRS and YFSETQ. CDR3 sequence (DNA): TGCGCCAGCAGCCCCCCAGGGGGCGAGCAGTACTTC. Translation gives CASSPPGGEQYF.

This clone was observed once. The chain has TRBV13 and TRBJ2-1; 7 bases line up with TRBD1. V lost 2 bases and J lost 10; bases outside the gene matches: 8. The germline gives CDR1 PRHDT, CDR2 FYEKMQ (reference sequence). This CDR3 has 14 residues. CDR3 amino acids: CASSLRQGHGEQFF. The CDR3 DNA follows: TGTGCCAGCAGCTTACGACAGGGCCACGGGGAGCAGTTCTTC.

The chain employs TRBV10-1 and TRBJ2-5; 14 bases match TRBD2. J was trimmed by 4 bases and V by 10 bases; bases with no gene match: 5. This CDR3 is 14 amino acids long. Germline V gives CDR1 WNHNN, CDR2 SYGVQD (reference sequence). The chain's CDR3 is CATRLAGGVETQYF. The CDR3 DNA reads as TGCGCCACCAGACTAGCGGGGGGGGTAGAGACCCAGTACTTC.

The rearrangement links TRBV18 to TRBJ1-4; TRBD1 matches at 8 bases. The junction had 8 bases not matched to a gene; V was cut back by 3 bases and J by 8 bases. This CDR3 comprises 15 residues. In germline, CDR1 is KGHSH, CDR2 LQKENI. This chain's CDR3 is CASSPRQGRGEKLFF. CDR3 sequence (DNA): TGTGCCAGCTCACCCCGACAGGGGAGAGGCGAAAAACTGTTTTTT.

V is TRBV4-1 and J is TRBJ1-2; D is unclear. This CDR3 contains 12 residues. CDR1 MGHRA and CDR2 YSYEKL come from the germline V gene. Trimming left V 8 bases short and J 4 bases short, with 11 bases between. CDR3 in DNA: TGCGCCAGCCGAAGATCGGGCTATGGCTACACCTTC. Its translation: CASRRSGYGYTF.

This chain uses TRBV5-6 with TRBJ1-5; 8 bases agree with TRBD1. V dropped 4 bases and J dropped 7; count of bases not matched to a gene: 7. The CDR3 is made up of 14 amino acids. Germline loops: CDR1 SGHDT, CDR2 YYEEEE. In DNA, the CDR3 is TGTGCCAGCAGCCTGACAGGGGCCGGGCAGCCCCAGCATTTT. Protein sequence: CASSLTGAGQPQHF. Looking up the rest from reference TRBV5-6 and TRBJ1-5 gives the full variable domain: DAGVTQSPTHLIKTRGQQVTLRCSPKSGHDTVSWYQQALGQGPQFIFQYYEEEERQRGNFPDRFSGHQFPNYSSELNVNALLLGDSALYLCASSLTGAGQPQHFGDGTRLSIL.

V gene TRBV11-2 combines with J gene TRBJ1-2, with 10 positions matching TRBD1. The CDR3 has 14 amino acids. The ends lost 5 bases at V and 4 bases at J; junction bases unmatched: 4. CDR1 SGHAT and CDR2 FQNNGV come from the germline V gene. This chain's CDR3 is CASSVGQGVYGYTF. For the CDR3, the DNA is TGTGCCAGCAGCGTAGGACAGGGGGTCTATGGCTACACCTTC.

This clone occurred a few times. The rearrangement links TRBV5-1 to TRBJ2-7, with no clear D. V was pared by 0 bases and J by 3 bases, with 4 bases between. The CDR3 spans 12 residues. Per germline, CDR1 SGHRS and CDR2 YFSETQ. The CDR3 DNA reads TGCGCCAGCAGCTTGGGAGACTACGAGCAGTACTTC. Translated, it gives CASSLGDYEQYF.

This chain links TRBV21-1 with TRBJ1-6. TRBV21-1 is listed as a pseudogene. The length of the CDR3 is 17 residues. For the CDR3, the DNA is TGTGCCAGCAGCAAAGCGGGAGGGATAAGTTGGAATTCACCCCTCCACTTT. Amino acid sequence: CASSKAGGISWNSPLHF.

The J gene is TRBJ2-5, the V gene TRBV6-5, with D maybe TRBD1 (5 bases). The CDR3 spans 13 residues. V lost 2 bases to trimming and J lost 3 bases, with 7 bases between them. Germline loops: CDR1 MNHEY, CDR2 SVGAGI. This CDR3 reads CASSYLGEETQYF. CDR3 coding DNA: TGTGCCAGCAGTTACCTAGGGGAAGAGACCCAGTACTTC.

The CDR3 DNA reads TGTGCCAGCAGCTTAGGGAGCGGGGCTCGGGGAAACGCTGAAGCTTTCTTT. This encodes CASSLGSGARGNAEAFF. The J gene is TRBJ1-1, the V gene TRBV7-9, with D possibly TRBD1 on 5 matching bases. The CDR3 runs 17 residues. The germline CDR1 and CDR2 sequences are SEHNR and FQNEAQ (reference sequence). V lost 1 base, J lost 6 bases, and 21 bases lay in between.

The CDR3 nucleotides are TGTGCCAGCAGTGGGGACAGCCCGAACACTGAAGCTTTCTTT. The encoded protein is CASSGDSPNTEAFF. This sequence joins TRBV27 and TRBJ1-1, with 7 positions matching TRBD1. V lost 5 bases, J lost 1 base, and 4 bases stayed unmatched. The CDR3 is 14 residues long. Germline V lookup: CDR1 MNHEY, CDR2 SMNVEV (reference sequence).

V and J are TRBV5-4 and TRBJ1-3; TRBD1 aligns across 9 bases. Germline CDR1 is SGHNT and CDR2 is YYREEE (reference sequence). CDR3 length: 15 residues. The J segment lost 3 bases and the V segment lost 3 bases, leaving 4 bases of the junction unmatched. CDR3 coding DNA: TGTGCCAGCAGCTCAAACAGGGGGCTTGGAAACACCATATATTTT. This sequence encodes CASSSNRGLGNTIYF.

To note about this clone: One junction end disagrees with the germline gene, perhaps due to a read error. The chain recombines TRBV7-9 with TRBJ2-7, with 8 nucleotides matching TRBD1. The CDR3 is made up of 16 amino acids. The germline gives CDR1 SEHNR, CDR2 FQNEAQ (reference sequence). CDR3 residues: CSSSKPGQAIPYEQYF. The CDR3 coding sequence is TGTTCCAGCAGCAAACCGGGACAGGCTATACCCTACGAGCAGTACTTC.

The gene calls are TRBV13 and TRBJ2-3; TRBD1 agrees at 12 bases. The CDR3 has 17 amino acids. Germline CDR1 and CDR2: PRHDT and FYEKMQ (reference sequence). The trim removed 4 bases at V and 4 bases at J, leaving 9 bases unmatched. The CDR3 is CASSSERDRGLADTQYF. The DNA of the CDR3 is TGTGCCAGCAGCTCAGAACGGGACAGGGGGCTCGCAGATACGCAGTATTTT. The whole variable domain, remainder taken from reference TRBV13 and TRBJ2-3, is AAGVIQSPRHLIKEKRETATLKCYPIPRHDTVYWYQQGPGQDPQFLISFYEKMQSDKGSIPDRFSAQQFSDYHSELNMSSLELGDSALYFCASSSERDRGLADTQYFGPGTRLTVL.

V gene TRBV13 combines with J gene TRBJ1-3; tentatively, D is TRBD1 (5 bases). This CDR3 comprises 15 residues. The germline CDR1 and CDR2 sequences are PRHDT and FYEKMQ (reference sequence). The ends were cut back, 4 bases at V and 8 bases at J, with 18 bases in the middle. DNA of the CDR3: TGTGCCAGCAGCTCTTCGCCAGGGTGGAAAGACACCATATATTTT. Residues: CASSSSPGWKDTIYF. The full variable domain, in which reference TRBV13 and TRBJ1-3 provide the parts outside the CDR3, is AAGVIQSPRHLIKEKRETATLKCYPIPRHDTVYWYQQGPGQDPQFLISFYEKMQSDKGSIPDRFSAQQFSDYHSELNMSSLELGDSALYFCASSSSPGWKDTIYFGEGSWLTVV.

The chain employs TRBV18 and TRBJ2-5; 8 bases are shared with TRBD1. The CDR3 length is 15 residues. Unmatched junction bases numbered 10, after V lost 5 bases and J lost 5 bases. Germline CDR1 reads KGHSH; CDR2 reads LQKENI. CDR3 nucleotide sequence: TGTGCCAGCTCATACCAGCAGGGGGCGCCCGAGACCCAGTACTTC. Its protein product is CASSYQQGAPETQYF.

J is TRBJ1-3 and V is TRBV6-1, with 9 bases that match TRBD1. The J segment lost 8 bases and the V segment lost 4 bases, leaving 9 bases of the junction unmatched. Germline assignment: CDR1 MNHNS and CDR2 SASEGT. The CDR3 extends over 15 amino acids. This chain's CDR3 is CASSGAGTGKDTIYF. CDR3 DNA sequence: TGTGCCAGCAGTGGAGCCGGGACAGGGAAAGACACCATATATTTT.

This chain joins TRBV4-1 and TRBJ1-1; 8 bases are a match to TRBD1. With 1 base clipped from V and 4 bases from J, the junction kept 5 bases outside the gene matches. Germline loops: CDR1 MGHRA, CDR2 YSYEKL. The CDR3 spans 15 residues. This CDR3 reads CASSQATRGRTEAFF. The CDR3 DNA reads as TGCGCCAGCAGCCAAGCGACCAGGGGGCGCACTGAAGCTTTCTTT.

V gene TRBV5-6 combines with J gene TRBJ1-1; no firm D call. Germline V gene data show CDR1 as SGHDT and CDR2 as YYEEEE. The CDR3 contains 15 residues. Trimming removed 0 bases from V and 4 bases from J, with 13 bases in between. Here the CDR3 reads CASSLAFRGITEAFF. CDR3 nucleotide sequence: TGTGCCAGCAGCTTGGCTTTTCGGGGAATCACTGAAGCTTTCTTT. Based on the CDR3 plus reference TRBV5-6 and TRBJ1-1, the full variable domain is DAGVTQSPTHLIKTRGQQVTLRCSPKSGHDTVSWYQQALGQGPQFIFQYYEEEERQRGNFPDRFSGHQFPNYSSELNVNALLLGDSALYLCASSLAFRGITEAFFGQGTRLTVV.